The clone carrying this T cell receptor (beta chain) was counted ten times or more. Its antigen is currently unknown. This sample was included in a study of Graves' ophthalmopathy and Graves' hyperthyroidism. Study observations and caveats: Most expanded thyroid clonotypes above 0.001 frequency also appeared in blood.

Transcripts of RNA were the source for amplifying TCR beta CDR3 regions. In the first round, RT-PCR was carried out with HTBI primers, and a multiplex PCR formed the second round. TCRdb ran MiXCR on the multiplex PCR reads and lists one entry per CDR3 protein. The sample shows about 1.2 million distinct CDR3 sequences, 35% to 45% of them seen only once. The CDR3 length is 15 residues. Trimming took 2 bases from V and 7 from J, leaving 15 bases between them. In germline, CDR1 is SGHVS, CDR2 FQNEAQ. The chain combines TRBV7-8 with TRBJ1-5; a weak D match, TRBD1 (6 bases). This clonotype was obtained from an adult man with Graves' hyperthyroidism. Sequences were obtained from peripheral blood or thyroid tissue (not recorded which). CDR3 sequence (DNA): TGTGCCAGCAGCTTAAGGGTACAGGGAGCCCAGCCCCAGCATTTT. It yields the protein CASSLRVQGAQPQHF.